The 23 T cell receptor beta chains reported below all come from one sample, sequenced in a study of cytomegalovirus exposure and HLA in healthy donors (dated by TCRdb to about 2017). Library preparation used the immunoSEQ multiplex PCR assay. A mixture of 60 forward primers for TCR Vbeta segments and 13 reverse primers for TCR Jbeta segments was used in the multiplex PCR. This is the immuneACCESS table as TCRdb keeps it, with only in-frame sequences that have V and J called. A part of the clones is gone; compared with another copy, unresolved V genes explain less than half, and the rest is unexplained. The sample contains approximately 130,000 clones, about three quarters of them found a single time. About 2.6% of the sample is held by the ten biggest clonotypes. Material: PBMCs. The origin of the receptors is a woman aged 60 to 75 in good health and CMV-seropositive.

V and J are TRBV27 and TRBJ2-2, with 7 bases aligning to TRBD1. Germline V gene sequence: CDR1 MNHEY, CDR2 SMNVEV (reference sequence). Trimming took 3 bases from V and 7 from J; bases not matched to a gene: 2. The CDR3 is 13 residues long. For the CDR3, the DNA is TGTGCCAGCAGTTTCGGACAGGTCGGGGAGCTGTTTTTT. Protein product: CASSFGQVGELFF.

Written as DNA, the CDR3 is TGTGCCAGCAGCGAGGGACAGGGCTATGGCTACACCTTC. It codes for CASSEGQGYGYTF. The chain carries TRBV11-1 and TRBJ1-2, with 9 positions matching TRBD1. CDR3 size: 13 residues. Germline V gene lookup returns CDR1 SGHAT and CDR2 FQDESV (reference sequence). With V trimmed by 5 bases and J by 4 bases, 2 bases remained unmatched.

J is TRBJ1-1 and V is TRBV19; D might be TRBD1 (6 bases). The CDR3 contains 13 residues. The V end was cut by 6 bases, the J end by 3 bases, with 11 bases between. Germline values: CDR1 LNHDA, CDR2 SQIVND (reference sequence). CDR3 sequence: CASSLDSDTEAFF. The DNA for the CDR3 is TGTGCCAGTAGCCTGGACAGTGACACTGAAGCTTTCTTT.

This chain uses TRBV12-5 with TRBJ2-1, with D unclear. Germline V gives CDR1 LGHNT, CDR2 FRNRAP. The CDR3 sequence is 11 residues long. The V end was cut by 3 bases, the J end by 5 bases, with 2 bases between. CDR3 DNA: TGTGCTAGTGGTTTTAACAATGAGCAGTTCTTC. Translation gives CASGFNNEQFF.

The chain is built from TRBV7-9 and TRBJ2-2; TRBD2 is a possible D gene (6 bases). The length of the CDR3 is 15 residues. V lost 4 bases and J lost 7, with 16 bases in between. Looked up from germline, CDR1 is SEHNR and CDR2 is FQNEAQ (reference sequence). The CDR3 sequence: CASSSENRGNGELFF. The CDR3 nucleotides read TGTGCCAGCAGCTCCGAAAACCGGGGGAACGGGGAGCTGTTTTTT.

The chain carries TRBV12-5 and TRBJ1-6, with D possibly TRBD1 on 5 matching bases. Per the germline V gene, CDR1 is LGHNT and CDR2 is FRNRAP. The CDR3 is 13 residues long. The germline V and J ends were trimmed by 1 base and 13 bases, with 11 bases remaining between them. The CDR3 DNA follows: TGTGCTAGTGGTTTGGAGTCAGGGCTGCCCCTCCACTTT. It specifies CASGLESGLPLHF.

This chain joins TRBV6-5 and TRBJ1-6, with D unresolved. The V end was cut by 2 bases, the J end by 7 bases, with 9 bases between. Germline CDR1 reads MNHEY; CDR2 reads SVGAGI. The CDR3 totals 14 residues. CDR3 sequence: CASSYGQTNSPLHF. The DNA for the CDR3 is TGTGCCAGCAGTTACGGCCAAACCAATTCACCCCTCCACTTT.

The CDR3 nucleotides read TGTGCCAGCAGTGAAGGGGACAGGGGGGGCGGCTACACCTTC. As protein: CASSEGDRGGGYTF. V usage is TRBV6-1 and J usage is TRBJ1-2, with 11 positions matching TRBD1. The CDR3 runs 14 residues. Unmatched junction bases numbered 3, after V lost 1 base and J lost 8 bases. Germline values: CDR1 MNHNS, CDR2 SASEGT.

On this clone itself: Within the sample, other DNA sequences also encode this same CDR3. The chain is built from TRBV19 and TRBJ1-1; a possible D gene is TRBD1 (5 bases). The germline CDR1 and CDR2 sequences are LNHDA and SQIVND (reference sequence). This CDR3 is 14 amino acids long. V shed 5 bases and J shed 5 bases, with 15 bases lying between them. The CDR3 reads CASSLGQGVTEAFF. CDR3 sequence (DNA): TGTGCCAGTAGTCTCGGTCAGGGTGTGACTGAAGCTTTCTTT.

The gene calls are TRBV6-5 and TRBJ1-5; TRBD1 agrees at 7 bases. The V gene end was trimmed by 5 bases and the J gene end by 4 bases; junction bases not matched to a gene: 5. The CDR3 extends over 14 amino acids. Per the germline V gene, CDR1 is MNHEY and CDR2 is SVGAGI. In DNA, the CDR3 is TGTGCCAGCAGTCGAGGACAGGTAAATCAGCCCCAGCATTTT. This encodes CASSRGQVNQPQHF.

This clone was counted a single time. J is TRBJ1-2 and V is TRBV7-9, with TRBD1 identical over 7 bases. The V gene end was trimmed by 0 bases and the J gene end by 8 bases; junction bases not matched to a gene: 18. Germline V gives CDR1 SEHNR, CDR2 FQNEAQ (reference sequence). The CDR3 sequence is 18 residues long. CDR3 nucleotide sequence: TGTGCCAGCAGCTTAGCGGTGGGAGGACAGGCGGGCGAATTCGGCTACACCTTC. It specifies CASSLAVGGQAGEFGYTF. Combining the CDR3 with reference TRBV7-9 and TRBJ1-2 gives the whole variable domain DTGVSQNPRHKITKRGQNVTFRCDPISEHNRLYWYRQTLGQGPEFLTYFQNEAQLEKSRLLSDRFSAERPKGSFSTLEIQRTEQGDSAMYLCASSLAVGGQAGEFGYTFGSGTRLTVV.

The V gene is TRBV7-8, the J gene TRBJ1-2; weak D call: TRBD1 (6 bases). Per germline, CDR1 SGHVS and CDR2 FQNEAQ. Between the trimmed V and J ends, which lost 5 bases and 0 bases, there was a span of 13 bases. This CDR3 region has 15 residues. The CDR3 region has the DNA TGTGCCAGCAGCGCCGACAGGCCAACTAACTATGGCTACACCTTC. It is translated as CASSADRPTNYGYTF.

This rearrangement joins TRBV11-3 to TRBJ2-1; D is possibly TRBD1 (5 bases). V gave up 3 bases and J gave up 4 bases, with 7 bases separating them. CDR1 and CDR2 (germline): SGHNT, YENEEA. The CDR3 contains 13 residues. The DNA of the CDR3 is TGTGCCAGCAGCTTGACAGATTACAATGAGCAGTTCTTC. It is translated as CASSLTDYNEQFF.

CDR3 sequence: CASSYSLSGGLETQYF. In nucleotides, the CDR3 is TGTGCCAGCAGTTACTCTCTTAGCGGGGGTTTAGAGACCCAGTACTTC. V is TRBV6-5 and J is TRBJ2-5; 9 nucleotides agree with TRBD2. Trimming took 0 bases from V and 4 from J; bases not matched to a gene: 6. From germline, CDR1 is MNHEY and CDR2 SVGAGI. The CDR3 has 16 amino acids.

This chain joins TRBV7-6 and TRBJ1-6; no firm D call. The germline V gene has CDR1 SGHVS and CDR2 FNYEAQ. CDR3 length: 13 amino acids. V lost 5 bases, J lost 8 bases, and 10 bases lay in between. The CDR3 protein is CASSGRGDSPLHF. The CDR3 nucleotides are TGTGCCAGCAGCGGGCGGGGAGATTCACCCCTCCACTTT.

CDR3 region: CATSRDRGRRQGGNEQFF. The CDR3, as DNA: TGTGCCACCAGCAGAGATCGAGGAAGGAGACAGGGGGGCAATGAGCAGTTCTTC. The chain uses TRBV15 and TRBJ2-1; 9 positions match TRBD1. CDR1 and CDR2 from the germline V gene are LNHNV and YYDKDF (reference sequence). The CDR3 sequence is 18 residues long. Losses at the gene ends were 0 bases for V and 6 bases for J; bases not matched to a gene: 12. Full variable domain (missing parts from reference TRBV15 and TRBJ2-1): DAMVIQNPRYQVTQFGKPVTLSCSQTLNHNVMYWYQQKSSQAPKLLFHYYDKDFNNEADTPDNFQSRRPNTSFCFLDIRSPGLGDTAMYLCATSRDRGRRQGGNEQFFGPGTRLTVL.

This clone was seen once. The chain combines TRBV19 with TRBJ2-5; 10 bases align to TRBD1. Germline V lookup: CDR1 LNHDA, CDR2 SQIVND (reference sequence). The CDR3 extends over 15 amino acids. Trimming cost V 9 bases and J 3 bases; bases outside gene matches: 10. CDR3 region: CASTDRGTGEETQYF. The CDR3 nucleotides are TGTGCCAGCACGGATCGCGGGACAGGGGAAGAGACCCAGTACTTC.

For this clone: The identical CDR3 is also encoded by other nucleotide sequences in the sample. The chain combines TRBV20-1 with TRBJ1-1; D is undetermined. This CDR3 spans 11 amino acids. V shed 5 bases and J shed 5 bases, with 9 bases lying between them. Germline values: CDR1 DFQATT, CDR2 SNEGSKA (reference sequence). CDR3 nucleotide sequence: TGCAGTGCTCCTCGGGATACTGAAGCTTTCTTT. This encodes CSAPRDTEAFF.

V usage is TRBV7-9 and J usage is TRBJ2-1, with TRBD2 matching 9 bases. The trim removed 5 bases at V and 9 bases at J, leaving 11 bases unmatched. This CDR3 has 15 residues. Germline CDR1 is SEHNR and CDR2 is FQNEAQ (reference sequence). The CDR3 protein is CASSATTSGGGEQFF. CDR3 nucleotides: TGTGCCAGCAGCGCAACGACTAGCGGAGGCGGTGAGCAGTTCTTC. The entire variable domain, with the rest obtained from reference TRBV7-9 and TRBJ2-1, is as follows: DTGVSQNPRHKITKRGQNVTFRCDPISEHNRLYWYRQTLGQGPEFLTYFQNEAQLEKSRLLSDRFSAERPKGSFSTLEIQRTEQGDSAMYLCASSATTSGGGEQFFGPGTRLTVL.

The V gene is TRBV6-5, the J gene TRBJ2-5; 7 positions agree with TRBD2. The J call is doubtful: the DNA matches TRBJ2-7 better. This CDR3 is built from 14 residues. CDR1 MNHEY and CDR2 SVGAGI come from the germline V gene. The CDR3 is CASSYTAGVYEQYF. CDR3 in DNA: TGTGCCAGCAGTTACACCGCGGGGGTTTACGAGCAGTACTTC.

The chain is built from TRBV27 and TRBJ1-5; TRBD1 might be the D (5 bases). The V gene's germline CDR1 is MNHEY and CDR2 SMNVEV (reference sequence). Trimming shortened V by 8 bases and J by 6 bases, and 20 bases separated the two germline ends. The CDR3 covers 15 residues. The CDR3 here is CASSPRWGGGQPQHF. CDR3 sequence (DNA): TGTGCCAGCTCCCCGAGGTGGGGCGGCGGTCAGCCCCAGCATTTT.

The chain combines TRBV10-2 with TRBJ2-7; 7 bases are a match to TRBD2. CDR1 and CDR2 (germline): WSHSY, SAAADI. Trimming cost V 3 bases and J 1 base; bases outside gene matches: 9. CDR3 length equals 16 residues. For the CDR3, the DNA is TGCGCCAGCAGTGACCGCGAGAGGCGGGGGTCCTACGAGCAGTACTTC. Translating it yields CASSDRERRGSYEQYF.

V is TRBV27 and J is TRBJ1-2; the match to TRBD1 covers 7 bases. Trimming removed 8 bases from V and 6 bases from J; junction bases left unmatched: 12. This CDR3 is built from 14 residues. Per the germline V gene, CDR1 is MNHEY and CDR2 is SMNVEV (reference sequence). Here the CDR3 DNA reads TGTGCCAGCGGGGCAGGACAGGTCTGGGATGGCTACACCTTC. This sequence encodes CASGAGQVWDGYTF.